The 10 T cell receptor beta chains listed next were all sequenced from one sample in a study of siplizumab effects on memory and regulatory T cells. The repertoire was sequenced with immunoSEQ multiplex PCR; TCRdb's copy has only in-frame clones and lacks some. The data contain nearly 95,000 clones, around 94% of them seen just once; the ten biggest clones take up over 0.25%. Sample: non-Treg CD4+ T cells sorted from blood. These receptors originate from a human donor in good health.

V gene TRBV4-1 combines with J gene TRBJ2-5; D gene unclear. The CDR3 runs to 14 residues. Germline V CDR1 and CDR2: MGHRA, YSYEKL. V gave up 1 base and J gave up 5 bases, with 11 bases separating them. The CDR3 DNA is TGCGCCAGCAGCCAAGTTGGAGCGCGGGAGACCCAGTACTTC. Its protein is CASSQVGARETQYF.

The CDR3 is CASSQEAGELFF. DNA for the CDR3: TGTGCCAGCAGCCAAGAGGCCGGGGAGCTGTTTTTT. V and J are TRBV4-2 and TRBJ2-2; D is unresolved. Germline values: CDR1 LGHNA, CDR2 YNFKEQ. The CDR3 extends over 12 amino acids. Trimming pared 0 bases from V and 6 bases from J, leaving 2 bases between.

The V call is TRBV5-1, the J call TRBJ2-7; the match to TRBD1 covers 8 bases. Germline CDR1 is SGHRS and CDR2 is YFSETQ. V shed 5 bases, J shed 2 bases, and the junction held 9 bases outside the gene matches. CDR3 length equals 15 residues. The CDR3 region is CASRPTGVRTYEQYF. The CDR3 DNA reads as TGCGCCAGCAGACCGACAGGGGTGAGGACCTACGAGCAGTACTTC.

J is TRBJ2-1 and V is TRBV7-9; perhaps TRBD2 as D (6 bases). CDR3 length: 15 residues. From germline, CDR1 is SEHNR and CDR2 FQNEAQ (reference sequence). With 1 base removed from V and 3 bases from J, the gap between germline ends came to 10 bases. DNA for the CDR3: TGTGCCAGCAGCTTAGGTAGCGGAGGCTACAATGAGCAGTTCTTC. Encoded protein: CASSLGSGGYNEQFF.

The chain is built from TRBV18 and TRBJ1-1; TRBD1 is a possible D gene (5 bases). This CDR3 contains 14 residues. The germline gives CDR1 KGHSH, CDR2 LQKENI. V lost 3 bases, J lost 5 bases, and 13 bases lay in between. The CDR3 spells CASSPRGIWTEAFF. CDR3 coding DNA: TGTGCCAGCTCACCGAGGGGAATTTGGACTGAAGCTTTCTTT.

This clone was observed once. The chain uses TRBV5-1 and TRBJ2-1; 8 positions agree with TRBD2. The CDR3 contains 15 residues. Germline V gene lookup returns CDR1 SGHRS and CDR2 YFSETQ. Germline trimming cut 3 bases from V and 4 bases from J; bases unmatched to any gene: 6. CDR3 nucleotide sequence: TGCGCCAGCAGCTCAGCGGGAGAGACGTACAATGAGCAGTTCTTC. Amino acids: CASSSAGETYNEQFF.

This chain joins TRBV5-1 and TRBJ1-2; D call uncertain. The CDR3 is made up of 13 amino acids. The germline V gene has CDR1 SGHRS and CDR2 YFSETQ. V dropped 1 base and J dropped 6 bases, with 10 bases sitting between them. In nucleotides, the CDR3 is TGCGCCAGCAGCTTGAGGGCCCCTCATGGCTACACCTTC. Protein sequence: CASSLRAPHGYTF.

The CDR3 DNA reads as TGCGCCAGCAGCCAAGTGGGTCTCAGGGGAGTTAGCAATCAGCCCCAGCATTTT. Protein product: CASSQVGLRGVSNQPQHF. The genes are TRBV4-1 and TRBJ1-5; a weak D match, TRBD1 (6 bases). V lost 1 base, J lost 0 bases, and 16 bases lay in between. Germline lookup yields CDR1 MGHRA and CDR2 YSYEKL. The length of the CDR3 is 18 residues.

The chain recombines TRBV6-1 with TRBJ2-2, with a weak D call TRBD2 (6 bases). The CDR3 contains 14 residues. V was pared by 2 bases and J by 7 bases, with 11 bases between. CDR1 is MNHNS, CDR2 SASEGT, per germline. CDR3 region: CASSENLAIGELFF. The CDR3 nucleotides read TGTGCCAGCAGTGAAAATCTAGCGATCGGGGAGCTGTTTTTT.

The rearrangement links TRBV19 to TRBJ1-1, with D perhaps TRBD1 (6 bases). The CDR3 runs 15 residues. Germline V gives CDR1 LNHDA, CDR2 SQIVND (reference sequence). Trimming took 5 bases from V and 2 from J, leaving 15 bases between them. The DNA of the CDR3 is TGTGCCAGTAGTTTTGGCAGGGGTGGTAACACTGAAGCTTTCTTT. It is translated as CASSFGRGGNTEAFF.